This passage covers 14 T cell receptor beta chains from one sample sequenced in a study of T cells in Graves' hyperthyroidism and ophthalmopathy. Authors of the study amplified TCR beta CDR3 regions from RNA transcripts. A set of HTBI primers served as the primers for a first-round RT-PCR of the TCR CDR3. MiXCR, applied by TCRdb to the multiplex PCR reads, yields one record per CDR3 protein. The repertoire holds under 700,000 distinct CDR3 sequences, with over 15% as singletons. Sequenced material: blood. These receptors came from a woman between 18 and 29 years old with Graves' hyperthyroidism.

The chain couples TRBV20-1 to TRBJ2-1, with D perhaps matching TRBD2 (5 bases). This CDR3 contains 14 residues. CDR1 and CDR2 from the germline V gene are DFQATT and SNEGSKA (reference sequence). Between the trimmed V and J ends, which lost 3 bases and 12 bases, there was a span of 21 bases. The chain's CDR3 is CSARGREDFLLQFF. The CDR3 DNA is TGCAGTGCTAGGGGTCGGGAAGATTTCTTACTGCAGTTCTTC.

This clonotype was recorded at least ten times. This chain joins TRBV5-4 and TRBJ1-1; D unclear. Germline-derived CDR1 and CDR2 are SGHNT and YYREEE (reference sequence). The CDR3 has 16 residues. V lost 4 bases, J lost 1 base, and 17 bases lay in between. CDR3 nucleotides: TGTGCCAGCAGCCTCGGACCGGCCAATCGGAACACTGAAGCTTTCTTT. Its protein product is CASSLGPANRNTEAFF. Drawing the rest from reference TRBV5-4 and TRBJ1-1, the complete variable domain is ETGVTQSPTHLIKTRGQQVTLRCSSQSGHNTVSWYQQALGQGPQFIFQYYREEENGRGNFPPRFSGLQFPNYSSELNVNALELDDSALYLCASSLGPANRNTEAFFGQGTRLTVV.

This clonotype appeared many times. This rearrangement joins TRBV18 to TRBJ2-7; 7 bases are a match to TRBD1. The CDR3 covers 13 residues. V lost 3 bases, J lost 3 bases, and 2 bases stayed unmatched. Germline V gene lookup returns CDR1 KGHSH and CDR2 LQKENI. CDR3 nucleotide sequence: TGTGCCAGCTCACCTCCAGGGGGCTACGAGCAGTACTTC. This codes for CASSPPGGYEQYF.

The chain employs TRBV12-3 or TRBV12-4 and TRBJ2-7; 7 bases are a match to TRBD1. With V trimmed by 3 bases and J by 13 bases, 9 bases remained unmatched. The CDR3 covers 12 residues. CDR3 bases: TGTGCCAGCAGTTTCAAGACAGGGTCCCCTTACTTC. It encodes CASSFKTGSPYF.

This clonotype was found many times. J is TRBJ2-7 and V is TRBV11-2; perhaps TRBD2 as D (6 bases). V was shortened by 1 base and J by 1 base, with 8 bases between the two germline ends. CDR3 length: 14 amino acids. Germline V gene sequence: CDR1 SGHAT, CDR2 FQNNGV. CDR3 in amino acids: CASSLGSGSYEQYF. CDR3 nucleotides: TGTGCCAGCAGCTTAGGAAGCGGGTCCTACGAGCAGTACTTC.

This clonotype was counted ten times or more. J is TRBJ2-1 and V is TRBV20-1; TRBD1 matches at 10 bases. V lost 3 bases to trimming and J lost 6 bases; unmatched junction nucleotides: 11. CDR3 size: 16 residues. The germline CDR1 and CDR2 sequences are DFQATT and SNEGSKA (reference sequence). Written as DNA, the CDR3 is TGCAGTGCTAGTGGCGAGGGACAGGGGAATCCCAATGAGCAGTTCTTC. Its protein product is CSASGEGQGNPNEQFF.

This clonotype was seen only a few times. V and J are TRBV5-1 and TRBJ2-3; D is unresolved. Trimming took off 0 bases at V and 0 bases at J, with 8 bases between the two ends. This CDR3 contains 15 residues. Looked up from germline, CDR1 is SGHRS and CDR2 is YFSETQ. The DNA for the CDR3 is TGCGCCAGCAGCTTGGTGGTTCAGAGCACAGATACGCAGTATTTT. This encodes CASSLVVQSTDTQYF.

The table lists this clonotype with many counts. This sequence joins TRBV2 and TRBJ1-1; possible D gene TRBD1, 5 bases. This CDR3 has 12 amino acids. V was cut by 8 bases and J by 1 base, with 8 bases left in between. Germline CDR1 and CDR2: SNHLY and FYNNEI. CDR3 amino acids: CASGDRNTEAFF. In DNA, the CDR3 is TGTGCCAGCGGAGACAGGAACACTGAAGCTTTCTTT.

V usage is TRBV5-6 and J usage is TRBJ2-5; no definite D call. Germline CDR1 reads SGHDT; CDR2 reads YYEEEE. The CDR3 spans 14 residues. The germline V and J ends were trimmed by 1 base and 1 base, with 8 bases remaining between them. This chain's CDR3 is CASSLRPAQETQYF. In DNA, the CDR3 is TGTGCCAGCAGCTTGCGGCCAGCCCAAGAGACCCAGTACTTC.

This clonotype turned up a few times. This chain connects TRBV6-1 to TRBJ2-7; 8 bases are a match to TRBD1. Germline lookup yields CDR1 MNHNS and CDR2 SASEGT. The CDR3 spans 17 residues. V was clipped by 11 bases and J by 3 bases; unmatched bases: 21. The CDR3 region is CACGWLRRDRSIYEQYF. The CDR3 nucleotides read TGTGCCTGTGGTTGGCTCAGGCGGGACAGGTCGATCTACGAGCAGTACTTC.

This chain joins TRBV13 and TRBJ2-7; D possibly uses TRBD1 or TRBD2 (5 bases each). CDR1 PRHDT and CDR2 FYEKMQ come from the germline V gene (reference sequence). Between the trimmed V and J ends, which lost 6 bases and 0 bases, there was a span of 21 bases. The CDR3 spans 17 residues. This CDR3 reads CASRSGVKGRHSYEQYF. The CDR3 DNA follows: TGTGCCAGCAGAAGCGGCGTCAAGGGACGGCACTCCTACGAGCAGTACTTC.

This clonotype occurred many times. The V call is TRBV7-8, the J call TRBJ1-5; D not certain. Germline CDR1 SGHVS, CDR2 FQNEAQ. V lost 2 bases and J lost 0, with 5 bases in between. CDR3 length: 14 amino acids. This chain's CDR3 is CASSLLDSNQPQHF. For the CDR3, the DNA is TGTGCCAGCAGCTTATTGGATAGCAATCAGCCCCAGCATTTT.

The genes are TRBV9 and TRBJ2-6; no definite D call. The CDR3 is made up of 16 amino acids. V was cut by 0 bases and J by 0 bases, with 7 bases left in between. The germline gives CDR1 SGDLS, CDR2 YYNGEE. CDR3 region: CASSVGSGSGANVLTF. CDR3 nucleotide sequence: TGTGCCAGCAGCGTAGGCAGTGGCTCTGGGGCCAACGTCCTGACTTTC.

About this clonotype: A much larger clone differs from this one at a single base, so this may be a read error. CDR3 residues: CASRHSSGANVLTF. The CDR3 region has the DNA TGTGCCAGCAGACACAGCTCTGGGGCCAACGTCCTGACTTTC. This chain links TRBV2 with TRBJ2-6; D unresolved. This CDR3 is 14 amino acids long. In germline, CDR1 is SNHLY, CDR2 FYNNEI. The V and J ends lost 6 bases and 0 bases respectively, with 6 bases between them.